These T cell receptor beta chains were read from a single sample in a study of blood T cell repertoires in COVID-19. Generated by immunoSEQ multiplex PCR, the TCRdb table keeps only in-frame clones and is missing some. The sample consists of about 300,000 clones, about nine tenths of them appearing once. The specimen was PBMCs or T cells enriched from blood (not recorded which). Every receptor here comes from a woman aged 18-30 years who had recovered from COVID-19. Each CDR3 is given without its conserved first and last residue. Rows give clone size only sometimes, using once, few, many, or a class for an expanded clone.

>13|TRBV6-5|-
ASSYLYGNTGELF
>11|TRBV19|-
ASGMLGGETQY
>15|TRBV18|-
ASSPQGPQGGTDTQY
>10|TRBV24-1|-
ATSDTDREAF
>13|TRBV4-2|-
ASSQAVSGADTQY
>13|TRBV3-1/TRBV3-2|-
ASSQGSGANYGYT
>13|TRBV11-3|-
ASSLADSAPYEQY
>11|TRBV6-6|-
ASVGRGSYEQY
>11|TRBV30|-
AWARTYLYGYT
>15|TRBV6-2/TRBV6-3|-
ASSLAGGLSGANVLT
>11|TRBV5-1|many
ASSGSGGETQY
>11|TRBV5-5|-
ASSFGGTYEQY
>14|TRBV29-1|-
SVALGTSGNYNEQF
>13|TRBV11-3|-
ASSSPGQVYNEQF
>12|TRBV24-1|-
ATSDPLAGETQY
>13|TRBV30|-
AWKVVRGSGNTIY
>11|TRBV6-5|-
ASRTGSNEKLF
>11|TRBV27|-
ASRMTGSGGYT
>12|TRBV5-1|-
ASSYRGVDEKLF
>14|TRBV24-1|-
ATSDSTPRRGNTIY
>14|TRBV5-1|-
ASSLNWAAQAYGYT
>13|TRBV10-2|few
ASSEAPGGGTEAF
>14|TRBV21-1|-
ASSRQGAKTNEKLF
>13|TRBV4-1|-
ASSQADGGVRAAF
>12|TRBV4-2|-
ASSRDRGETEAF
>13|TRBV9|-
ASSVRGPNTGELF
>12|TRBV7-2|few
ASSFVLAYNEQF
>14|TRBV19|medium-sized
ASSIGEGSGANVLT
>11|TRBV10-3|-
AISAGSNEKLF
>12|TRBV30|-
AGGKEPTYNEQF
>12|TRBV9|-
ASSSTLGGTEAF
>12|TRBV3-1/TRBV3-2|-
ASSRTGGEGGYT
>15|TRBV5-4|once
ASSRGAGTSASYEQY
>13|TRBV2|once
ASTLPQNSNYGYT